The 10 T cell receptor beta chains below all came from one sample that was sequenced in a study of blood T cell repertoires in COVID-19. Here immunoSEQ multiplex PCR was the method, and the copy in TCRdb shows in-frame clones only, minus some. This sample has 100,000 to 120,000 clones, with 70% to 90% found just once. The sample consisted of peripheral blood. These receptors all stem from a human donor in a cohort sampled during active COVID-19.

This chain joins TRBV4-2 and TRBJ2-3; D not certain. There are 13 residues in the CDR3. The V gene's germline CDR1 is LGHNA and CDR2 YNFKEQ. The V and J ends lost 3 bases and 6 bases respectively, with 10 bases between them. As DNA, the CDR3 is TGTGCCAGCAGCCAGATTAGCTACGATACGCAGTATTTT. Translated, it gives CASSQISYDTQYF.

The chain has TRBV5-1 and TRBJ1-1, with D unclear. V lost 0 bases and J lost 1, with 7 bases in between. Germline loops: CDR1 SGHRS, CDR2 YFSETQ. The CDR3 totals 14 residues. CDR3 residues: CASSLVGQNTEAFF. CDR3 DNA: TGCGCCAGCAGCTTGGTGGGCCAGAACACTGAAGCTTTCTTT.

CDR3 coding DNA: TGTGCCACCTCTGGACGGGAGACTGAAGCTTTCTTT. It codes for CATSGRETEAFF. V usage is TRBV28 and J usage is TRBJ1-1, with unresolved D. The germline V and J ends were trimmed by 10 bases and 5 bases, with 14 bases remaining between them. The V gene's germline CDR1 is MDHEN and CDR2 SYDVKM. The CDR3 runs 12 residues.

V gene TRBV7-9 combines with J gene TRBJ2-1; 11 nucleotides agree with TRBD2. The V gene end was trimmed by 1 base and the J gene end by 6 bases; junction bases not matched to a gene: 5. Germline CDR1 and CDR2: SEHNR and FQNEAQ (reference sequence). The length of the CDR3 is 16 residues. CDR3 DNA sequence: TGTGCCAGCAGCTTAGTCTCGGGACTAGCGGTCAATGAGCAGTTCTTC. Amino acids: CASSLVSGLAVNEQFF.

The chain is built from TRBV15 and TRBJ2-5; D perhaps matches TRBD2 (6 bases). Germline V CDR1 and CDR2: LNHNV, YYDKDF (reference sequence). V lost 0 bases and J 1 base, leaving 15 bases between the germline ends. The CDR3 totals 17 residues. Here the CDR3 reads CATSRDEGLPSQETQYF. The CDR3 nucleotides read TGTGCCACCAGCAGAGACGAGGGACTTCCCTCCCAAGAGACCCAGTACTTC. Full variable domain (outside the CDR3, taken from reference TRBV15 and TRBJ2-5): DAMVIQNPRYQVTQFGKPVTLSCSQTLNHNVMYWYQQKSSQAPKLLFHYYDKDFNNEADTPDNFQSRRPNTSFCFLDIRSPGLGDTAMYLCATSRDEGLPSQETQYFGPGTRLLVL.

This clone was recorded only once. V and J are TRBV10-3 and TRBJ2-6, with TRBD2 matching over 7 bases. The CDR3 totals 17 residues. Germline assignment: CDR1 ENHRY and CDR2 SYGVKD. Germline trimming cut 10 bases from V and 0 bases from J; bases unmatched to any gene: 12. The DNA for the CDR3 is TGTGCCACACAGAAGACTAGCCGCAGCTCTGGGGCCAACGTCCTGACTTTC. Amino acid sequence: CATQKTSRSSGANVLTF.

The gene calls are TRBV2 and TRBJ1-5, with TRBD1 as a possible D gene (5 bases). CDR1 is SNHLY, CDR2 FYNNEI, per germline. The V gene lost 4 bases and the J gene lost 1 base, with 8 bases spanning the gap. The CDR3 runs to 14 residues. Written as DNA, the CDR3 is TGTGCCAGCAGTGGACAGAGCAGCAATCAGCCCCAGCATTTT. Amino acid sequence: CASSGQSSNQPQHF.

This clone appeared a single time. The V and J genes are TRBV5-1 and TRBJ1-3; a possible D gene is TRBD1 (5 bases). Germline assignment: CDR1 SGHRS and CDR2 YFSETQ. The CDR3 is 14 residues long. V gave up 2 bases and J gave up 0 bases, with 6 bases separating them. The CDR3 bases are TGCGCCAGCAGCTTAGGGGACTCTGGAAACACCATATATTTT. It yields the protein CASSLGDSGNTIYF.

V and J are TRBV30 and TRBJ2-1; D ambiguous. The CDR3 is 12 residues long. Per the germline V gene, CDR1 is GTSNPN and CDR2 is SVGIG (reference sequence). Between the trimmed V and J ends, which lost 5 bases and 2 bases, there was a span of 7 bases. The CDR3 here is CAWVRTYNEQFF. As DNA, the CDR3 is TGTGCCTGGGTCAGGACCTACAATGAGCAGTTCTTC.

The rearrangement links TRBV30 to TRBJ2-7; 10 positions match TRBD2. Looked up from germline, CDR1 is GTSNPN and CDR2 is SVGIG (reference sequence). V lost 2 bases to trimming and J lost 6 bases; unmatched junction nucleotides: 7. The CDR3 has 14 amino acids. The CDR3 region has the DNA TGTGCCTGGAGTTTTAGCGGGAGGATGAGCGAGCAGTACTTC. Amino acid sequence: CAWSFSGRMSEQYF. The whole variable domain, filled in from reference TRBV30 and TRBJ2-7, reads SQTIHQWPATLVQPVGSPLSLECTVEGTSNPNLYWYRQAAGRGLQLLFYSVGIGQISSEVPQNLSASRPQDRQFILSSKKLLLSDSGFYLCAWSFSGRMSEQYFGPGTRLTVT.